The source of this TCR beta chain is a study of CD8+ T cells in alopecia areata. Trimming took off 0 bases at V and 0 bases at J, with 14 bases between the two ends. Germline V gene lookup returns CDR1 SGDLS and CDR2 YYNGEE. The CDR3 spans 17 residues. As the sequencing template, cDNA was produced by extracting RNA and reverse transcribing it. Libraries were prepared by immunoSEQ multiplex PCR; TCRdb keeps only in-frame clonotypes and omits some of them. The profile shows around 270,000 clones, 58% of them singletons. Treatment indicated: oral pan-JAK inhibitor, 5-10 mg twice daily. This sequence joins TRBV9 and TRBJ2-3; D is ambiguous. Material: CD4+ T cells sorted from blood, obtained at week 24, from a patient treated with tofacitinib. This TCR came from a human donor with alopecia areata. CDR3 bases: TGTGCCAGCAGCGTAGAGGATGGCGGCGGTAGCACAGATACGCAGTATTTT. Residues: CASSVEDGGGSTDTQYF.